This paragraph covers one T cell receptor (beta chain) sequence. The antigen remains unidentified. The V gene end was trimmed by 7 bases and the J gene end by 1 base; junction bases not matched to a gene: 7. The germline V gene has CDR1 SQVTM and CDR2 ANQGSEA. This CDR3 region has 13 residues. These data originate in a study of glioma-infiltrating T cells after dendritic cell vaccination. Study-level information: At biweekly intervals, patients got three intradermal dendritic cell vaccine injections.

Primers: 60 V beta forward and 13 J beta reverse. The repertoire was sequenced with immunoSEQ multiplex PCR; TCRdb's copy has only in-frame clones and lacks some. Of approximately 85,000 clones in the sample, 85% are singletons; the top ten hold more than 8%. Overall study results and limits: No direct clonality-survival link was found; a diverse polyclonal response may matter. Few patients contributed both blood and tumor specimens.

Time point noted: after dendritic cell vaccination, including at tumor progression/relapse. This chain connects TRBV29-1 to TRBJ2-7, with 7 bases aligning to TRBD2. The sequenced sample was blood, obtained after dendritic cell vaccination. This TCR derives from a human donor with glioblastoma. The CDR3 loop reads CSAGGGRSYEQYF. CDR3 DNA sequence: TGCAGCGCTGGTGGCGGGAGATCCTACGAGCAGTACTTC.